These T cell receptor beta chains were read from a single sample in a study of T cells in localized non-small cell lung cancer. Some clones are missing from TCRdb's copy, which holds only in-frame ones; the method was immunoSEQ multiplex PCR. The sample has 45,000 or so clones; 81% are singletons. This specimen was peripheral blood mononuclear cells, taken before any cancer treatment. The receptors here all came from a man aged 40-75 years with stage III lung adenocarcinoma. CDR3s include the opening cysteine and the closing phenylalanine or tryptophan. Each record gives: D gene, J gene, clone size, V gene, CDR3 protein, CDR3 DNA. D genes are given only for firm matches. The size field is filled for only some rows; it gives once, few, many or a size class.

>TRBD1|TRBJ2-7|NA|TRBV29-1
CSVEGDRTEQYF
TGCAGCGTTGAAGGGGACAGGACCGAGCAGTACTTC
>NA|TRBJ2-2|once|TRBV29-1
CSVRGNTGELFF
TGCAGCGTTCGAGGGAACACCGGGGAGCTGTTTTTT
>NA|TRBJ2-7|NA|TRBV29-1
CSVAGFHEQYF
TGCAGCGTTGCGGGGTTCCACGAGCAGTACTTC
>TRBD1|TRBJ2-2|NA|TRBV14
CASSQDGTGGRTGELFF
TGTGCCAGCAGCCAAGATGGGACAGGGGGCCGGACCGGGGAGCTGTTTTTT
>NA|TRBJ2-7|NA|TRBV2
CASNRAFVHEQYF
TGTGCCAGTAACAGGGCCTTCGTGCACGAGCAGTACTTC
>TRBD1|TRBJ1-3|NA|TRBV7-2
CASRPTGIGNTIYF
TGTGCCAGCAGGCCGACAGGGATTGGAAACACCATATATTTT
>NA|TRBJ1-1|NA|TRBV29-1
CSVEDRRENTEAFF
TGCAGCGTTGAAGATCGCAGGGAGAACACTGAAGCTTTCTTT
>NA|TRBJ1-2|NA|TRBV5-4
CASSFPGGWGYTF
TGTGCCAGCAGCTTTCCCGGGGGCTGGGGCTACACCTTC
>NA|TRBJ1-5|NA|TRBV7-8
CASSLAVAGNQPQHF
TGTGCCAGCAGCTTAGCTGTGGCAGGCAATCAGCCCCAGCATTTT
>NA|TRBJ2-5|NA|TRBV7-6
CASSPSTVTIKETQYF
TGTGCCAGCAGTCCGTCGACCGTGACTATAAAAGAGACCCAGTACTTC
>NA|TRBJ2-1|NA|TRBV5-1
CASSLNTGNEQFF
TGCGCCAGCAGCCTTAATACGGGCAATGAGCAGTTCTTC
>NA|TRBJ2-7|NA|TRBV11-2
CASSAGPPNYEQYF
TGTGCCAGCAGCGCGGGACCCCCCAACTACGAGCAGTACTTC
>NA|TRBJ2-5|few|TRBV11-1
CASSLESYSERQETQYF
TGTGCCAGCAGCTTAGAGTCGTATAGCGAGAGACAAGAGACCCAGTACTTC
>TRBD1|TRBJ1-2|NA|TRBV5-1
CASSGTDRGDYGYTF
TGCGCCAGCAGCGGAACAGACAGGGGGGACTATGGCTACACCTTC
>TRBD2|TRBJ2-1|NA|TRBV10-1
CASSERAGDYNEQFF
TGCGCCAGCAGTGAGAGAGCGGGGGACTACAATGAGCAGTTCTTC
>NA|TRBJ2-5|NA|TRBV5-1
CASSLEETQYF
TGCGCCAGCAGCTTGGAAGAGACCCAGTACTTC
>NA|TRBJ2-5|NA|TRBV6-6
CASSLEAWRGGETQYF
TGTGCCAGCAGCTTAGAGGCTTGGCGGGGTGGAGAGACCCAGTACTTC
>NA|TRBJ2-7|NA|TRBV30
CATRGPPLGSLYEQYF
TGTGCCACCCGGGGGCCACCTCTAGGGTCCCTCTACGAGCAGTACTTC
>NA|TRBJ2-7|once|TRBV6-5
CASSSTWTEFGEQYF
TGTGCCAGCAGTTCCACCTGGACGGAATTCGGCGAGCAGTACTTC
>TRBD2|TRBJ2-3|NA|TRBV27
CASSTSGNTDTQYF
TGTGCCAGCAGTACTAGCGGGAACACAGATACGCAGTATTTT
>NA|TRBJ2-5|few|TRBV18
CASSPDSQETQYF
TGTGCCAGCTCACCAGACAGCCAAGAGACCCAGTACTTC
>NA|TRBJ1-1|NA|TRBV7-8
CASSASRDITDAEAFF
TGTGCCAGCAGCGCCTCCCGGGACATCACGGACGCTGAAGCTTTCTTT
>NA|TRBJ2-1|NA|TRBV9
CASSVAGLRDEQFF
TGTGCCAGCAGCGTAGCGGGGCTACGGGATGAGCAGTTCTTC
>NA|TRBJ2-5|NA|TRBV6-5
CASSYSKGRETQYF
TGTGCCAGCAGTTACTCTAAGGGACGGGAGACCCAGTACTTC
>NA|TRBJ2-3|NA|TRBV5-4
CASSSAGYTDTQYF
TGTGCCAGCAGCTCGGCAGGATACACAGATACGCAGTATTTT
>TRBD1|TRBJ2-1|NA|TRBV29-1
CSVDGDRGNSYNEQFF
TGCAGCGTTGATGGGGACAGGGGAAACTCCTACAATGAGCAGTTCTTC
>NA|TRBJ2-3|NA|TRBV5-4
CASSSRGGLTDTQYF
TGTGCCAGCAGCTCACGAGGGGGACTAACAGATACGCAGTATTTT